These T cell receptor beta chains were read from a single sample in a study of T-cell reconstitution after alpha-beta-depleted transplantation in children. TCRdb used MiXCR to reprocess the PCR reads, holding one entry per CDR3 protein. The sample lists 500,000 to 650,000 distinct CDR3 sequences; 10% to 12% were seen once. Sample: PBMCs, mostly from graft donor cells, taken 180 days after TCRalphabeta/CD19-depleted stem cell transplant. The receptor set was obtained from a female patient between 2 and 15 years old who had a stem cell transplant for aplastic anemia, so the T cells may come from the graft donor. Both conserved end residues are part of each CDR3. The order of the fields is clone size, J gene, V gene, D gene, CDR3 length, CDR3 protein, CDR3 DNA. D genes are given only for firm matches. Expanded clones get a size class; other rows say once, few or many, or leave the size out.

size: few
J: TRBJ2-7
V: TRBV6-5
D: TRBD2
length: 16
CDR3: CASKLAGGPRNYEQYF
DNA: TGTGCCAGCAAACTAGCGGGAGGGCCGCGAAACTACGAGCAGTACTTC

size: -
J: TRBJ1-3
V: TRBV11-2
D: -
length: 18
CDR3: CASSRLGEGRSSGNTIYF
DNA: TGTGCCAGCAGCCGGTTGGGGGAAGGCAGGAGCTCTGGAAACACCATATATTTT

size: -
J: TRBJ2-2
V: TRBV7-2
D: -
length: 12
CDR3: CASRYYTGELFF
DNA: TGTGCCAGCCGTTATTACACCGGGGAGCTGTTTTTT

size: few
J: TRBJ2-1
V: TRBV20-1
D: TRBD2
length: 14
CDR3: CSARLAGSSGEQFF
DNA: TGCAGTGCTAGATTAGCGGGATCTAGTGGGGAGCAGTTCTTC

size: many
J: TRBJ2-1
V: TRBV4-3
D: TRBD2
length: 17
CDR3: CASSQAPEREVLDEQFF
DNA: TGCGCCAGCAGCCAAGCTCCGGAGCGGGAGGTTTTGGATGAGCAGTTCTTC

size: -
J: TRBJ2-2
V: TRBV10-3
D: -
length: 12
CDR3: CAIGLGTGELFF
DNA: TGTGCCATCGGTTTGGGCACCGGGGAGCTGTTTTTT

size: -
J: TRBJ2-5
V: TRBV20-1
D: -
length: 16
CDR3: CSATLQFGPERETQYF
DNA: TGCAGTGCTACGCTCCAGTTCGGCCCGGAGCGGGAGACCCAGTACTTC

size: -
J: TRBJ2-7
V: TRBV13
D: TRBD1
length: 16
CDR3: CASSLGAGTGLHEQYF
DNA: TGTGCCAGCAGCTTAGGGGCCGGGACAGGGTTGCACGAGCAGTACTTC

size: few
J: TRBJ2-5
V: TRBV12-3/TRBV12-4
D: -
length: 13
CDR3: CAIARGRDETQYF
DNA: TGTGCCATTGCTCGGGGCAGGGATGAGACCCAGTACTTC

size: many
J: TRBJ2-3
V: TRBV29-1
D: TRBD1
length: 17
CDR3: CSVRQGQGSAYTDTQYF
DNA: TGCAGCGTTCGACAGGGGCAGGGCTCTGCCTACACAGATACGCAGTATTTT

size: few
J: TRBJ1-4
V: TRBV6-5
D: -
length: 14
CDR3: CASSYSSGAEKLFF
DNA: TGTGCCAGCAGTTACTCCTCCGGGGCGGAAAAACTGTTTTTT

size: few
J: TRBJ2-3
V: TRBV28
D: -
length: 11
CDR3: CASQGTAKRSF
DNA: TGTGCCAGCCAGGGCACAGCCAAGAGGTCTTTT

size: -
J: TRBJ1-6
V: TRBV28
D: -
length: 14
CDR3: CASTHRRINSPLHF
DNA: TGTGCCAGCACCCATAGACGGATTAATTCACCCCTCCACTTT

size: -
J: TRBJ1-2
V: TRBV6-2/TRBV6-3
D: -
length: 12
CDR3: CASSYHGYGYTF
DNA: TGTGCCAGCAGTTACCACGGGTATGGCTACACCTTC

size: many
J: TRBJ2-6
V: TRBV20-1
D: TRBD1
length: 18
CDR3: CSAQTPGQGAAGANVLTF
DNA: TGCAGTGCCCAGACGCCGGGACAGGGTGCTGCTGGGGCCAACGTCCTGACTTTC

size: -
J: TRBJ2-7
V: TRBV4-2
D: -
length: 15
CDR3: CASSQDTGISYEQYF
DNA: TGTGCCAGCAGCCAAGATACAGGGATCTCCTACGAGCAGTACTTC

size: few
J: TRBJ2-5
V: TRBV30
D: TRBD2
length: 13
CDR3: CAGSGTYQETQYF
DNA: TGTGCCGGCAGCGGGACCTACCAAGAGACCCAGTACTTC

size: few
J: TRBJ2-2
V: TRBV10-3
D: -
length: 14
CDR3: CAISESRYTGELFF
DNA: TGTGCCATCAGTGAGTCGCGCTACACCGGGGAGCTGTTTTTT

size: many
J: TRBJ1-3
V: TRBV12-3/TRBV12-4
D: -
length: 14
CDR3: CASRSDPRENTIYF
DNA: TGTGCCAGCCGGAGTGACCCTCGTGAAAACACCATATATTTT

size: -
J: TRBJ2-2
V: TRBV3-1
D: -
length: 14
CDR3: CASSQAGSTGELFF
DNA: TGTGCCAGCAGCCAAGCAGGGAGCACCGGGGAGCTGTTTTTT

size: few
J: TRBJ1-2
V: TRBV11-3
D: -
length: 15
CDR3: CASSPPGRDIYGYTF
DNA: TGTGCCAGCAGCCCCCCCGGGCGGGACATCTATGGCTACACCTTC

size: many
J: TRBJ2-7
V: TRBV7-7
D: TRBD1
length: 15
CDR3: CASSLGTGPPYEQYF
DNA: TGTGCCAGCAGCTTAGGGACAGGGCCCCCCTACGAGCAGTACTTC

size: few
J: TRBJ2-1
V: TRBV19
D: TRBD1
length: 13
CDR3: CASGQAVYNEQFF
DNA: TGTGCCAGCGGACAGGCCGTTTACAATGAGCAGTTCTTC

size: few
J: TRBJ2-7
V: TRBV9
D: -
length: 14
CDR3: CASSVTQGDYEQYF
DNA: TGTGCCAGCAGCGTAACCCAGGGAGACTACGAGCAGTACTTC

size: few
J: TRBJ2-7
V: TRBV9
D: TRBD2
length: 16
CDR3: CASSPRLAGESYEQYF
DNA: TGTGCCAGCAGCCCCCGACTAGCGGGAGAGTCCTACGAGCAGTACTTC

size: -
J: TRBJ2-5
V: TRBV20-1
D: -
length: 14
CDR3: CSDREPGWGETQYF
DNA: TGCAGTGATAGAGAGCCGGGATGGGGAGAGACCCAGTACTTC

size: -
J: TRBJ2-1
V: TRBV6-2/TRBV6-3
D: -
length: 14
CDR3: CASSRYRSYNEQFF
DNA: TGTGCCAGCAGTCGATACAGATCCTACAATGAGCAGTTCTTC

size: many
J: TRBJ2-1
V: TRBV6-2/TRBV6-3
D: TRBD2
length: 15
CDR3: CASRLAGGPGNEQFF
DNA: TGTGCCAGCAGGTTAGCGGGAGGGCCGGGTAATGAGCAGTTCTTC

size: -
J: TRBJ2-4
V: TRBV7-9
D: -
length: 13
CDR3: CASSHPQNGIQYF
DNA: TGTGCCAGCAGCCACCCTCAGAATGGCATTCAGTACTTC

size: -
J: TRBJ2-3
V: TRBV6-1
D: -
length: 17
CDR3: CASSPLGLETSTDTQYF
DNA: TGTGCCAGCAGTCCCCTCGGGCTAGAAACTAGCACAGATACGCAGTATTTT